This TCR beta chain was captured by sequencing in a study of spatial heterogeneity in lung cancer. Background on the study: A consistent excess of beta-chain over alpha-chain sequences was detected. For the average unique TCR and UMI combination, more than 9.5 occurrences appeared in raw reads. Notes on the study in general: At tumor resection, ubiquitous expanded TCRs were detected in blood more often than later.

The CDR3 sequence is 14 residues long. V dropped 5 bases and J dropped 0 bases, with 10 bases sitting between them. This clonotype was found many times. Its antigen is undetermined. MiXCR, applied by TCRdb to the 5' RACE reads, yields one record per CDR3 protein. Among about 82,000 distinct CDR3 sequences listed, around 12% were seen once. The time point is: sample taken at primary tumor resection. Frozen PBMC, nontumor lung or tumor provided whole RNA, which was sequenced unsorted. Donation came from 70 or so patients with untreated early-stage non-small cell lung cancer. The source was PBMCs, collected at surgery. The sequence was collected from a male donor with early-stage non-small cell lung cancer. V usage is TRBV12-3 or TRBV12-4 and J usage is TRBJ1-2; no clear D. The CDR3 spells CASSPSQANYGYTF. The CDR3 DNA follows: TGTGCCAGCAGTCCGAGTCAAGCTAACTATGGCTACACCTTC.